Below, 25 T cell receptor beta chains from the same sample are listed, as sequenced in a study of cytomegalovirus exposure and HLA in healthy donors. PCR employed 60 Vbeta and 13 Jbeta primers. The data were produced by immunoSEQ multiplex PCR, yet TCRdb's version contains in-frame clones alone and is incomplete. The table has approximately 160,000 clones, around 80% seen once. The sample comprised PBMCs. These receptors were collected from a woman aged 45 to 65 in good health and CMV-seropositive.

In the case of this clone: One junction end does not reproduce the germline sequence, and a read error may be involved. This chain connects TRBV7-9 to TRBJ1-2; no firm D call. CDR3 length: 15 amino acids. CDR1 is SEHNR and CDR2 is FQNEAQ in the germline V gene (reference sequence). The DNA of the CDR3 is TGTTCCAGCAGCTTAGGGCCCTCAGCTAACTATGGCTACACCTTC. Amino acid sequence: CSSSLGPSANYGYTF. The full variable domain, with the rest looked up from reference TRBV7-9 and TRBJ1-2, is DTGVSQNPRHKITKRGQNVTFRCDPISEHNRLYWYRQTLGQGPEFLTYFQNEAQLEKSRLLSDRFSAERPKGSFSTLEIQRTEQGDSAMYLCSSSLGPSANYGYTFGSGTRLTVV.

The gene calls are TRBV4-3 and TRBJ1-1, with 8 nucleotides matching TRBD1. V lost 0 bases, J lost 6 bases, and 6 bases stayed unmatched. Germline CDR1 and CDR2: LGHNA and YSLEER. The CDR3 totals 15 residues. This chain's CDR3 is CASSQDLTGDPEAFF. The CDR3 DNA follows: TGCGCCAGCAGCCAAGATCTGACAGGGGATCCTGAAGCTTTCTTT.

V is TRBV5-1 and J is TRBJ2-3, with a possible D match to TRBD1 (5 bases). The germline V gene encodes CDR1 SGHRS and CDR2 YFSETQ. V lost 0 bases and J 6 bases, leaving 17 bases between the germline ends. The CDR3 contains 16 residues. The CDR3 bases are TGCGCCAGCAGCTTGGGGGGTAGGGGTCCGGCGGATACGCAGTATTTT. It translates to CASSLGGRGPADTQYF. The variable domain in full, completed from reference TRBV5-1 and TRBJ2-3, reads KAGVTQTPRYLIKTRGQQVTLSCSPISGHRSVSWYQQTPGQGLQFLFEYFSETQRNKGNFPGRFSGRQFSNSRSEMNVSTLELGDSALYLCASSLGGRGPADTQYFGPGTRLTVL.

V and J are TRBV30 and TRBJ2-3, with 8 bases lining up with TRBD2. The CDR3 length is 15 residues. Unmatched junction bases numbered 6, after V lost 2 bases and J lost 2 bases. Germline CDR1 is GTSNPN and CDR2 is SVGIG (reference sequence). CDR3 residues: CAWSFRGGSTDTQYF. CDR3 in DNA: TGTGCCTGGAGTTTCCGGGGGGGATCCACAGATACGCAGTATTTT.

The chain joins TRBV30 to TRBJ1-5; weak D call: TRBD1 (5 bases). This CDR3 region has 14 residues. Trimming cost V 5 bases and J 0 bases, with 11 bases left between them. Germline V lookup: CDR1 GTSNPN, CDR2 SVGIG (reference sequence). CDR3 nucleotides: TGTGCCTGGGGTGGGGGGGATAGCAATCAGCCCCAGCATTTT. It is translated as CAWGGGDSNQPQHF.

The genes are TRBV19 and TRBJ2-5, with 7 bases matching TRBD2. Germline V lookup: CDR1 LNHDA, CDR2 SQIVND (reference sequence). This CDR3 is built from 13 residues. The V and J ends lost 5 bases and 5 bases, in that order; junction bases with no gene match: 5. CDR3 sequence (DNA): TGTGCCAGTAGTCCCACTAGCGTGGAGACCCAGTACTTC. Its translation: CASSPTSVETQYF.

The rearrangement links TRBV5-1 to TRBJ1-1; 8 nucleotides match TRBD1. CDR1 is SGHRS, CDR2 YFSETQ, per germline. The V segment lost 4 bases and the J segment 1 base; nucleotides outside the gene matches: 6. The CDR3 totals 15 residues. The CDR3 DNA reads TGCGCCAGCAGCGAGACACAGGGGGGGAACACTGAAGCTTTCTTT. It yields the protein CASSETQGGNTEAFF.

This clone appeared a few times. The CDR3 protein is CASSFGGTEAFF. Here the CDR3 DNA reads TGTGCCAGCAGTTTTGGGGGGACTGAAGCTTTCTTT. This chain joins TRBV28 and TRBJ1-1; possible D gene TRBD1, 5 bases. CDR3 length equals 12 residues. The V gene's germline CDR1 is MDHEN and CDR2 SYDVKM. V lost 3 bases and J 5 bases, leaving 7 bases between the germline ends.

The J gene is TRBJ1-2, the V gene TRBV18, with 9 bases fitting TRBD1. The CDR3 spans 15 residues. Germline V lookup: CDR1 KGHSH, CDR2 LQKENI. V was pared by 0 bases and J by 5 bases, with 4 bases of the junction left unmatched. The CDR3 DNA reads as TGTGCCAGCTCACCACCGCCGGGACAGGGTTATGGCTACACCTTC. Its protein is CASSPPPGQGYGYTF.

The CDR3 reads CASSQLDRPQYF. For the CDR3, the DNA is TGTGCCAGCAGCCAGTTAGACAGGCCGCAGTACTTC. The chain links TRBV7-8 to TRBJ2-5, with D maybe TRBD1 (6 bases). Between the trimmed V and J ends, which lost 5 bases and 11 bases, there was a span of 15 bases. Germline V CDR1 and CDR2: SGHVS, FQNEAQ. CDR3 length: 12 residues. The full variable domain, its missing parts supplied by reference TRBV7-8 and TRBJ2-5, is GAGVSQSPRYKVAKRGQDVALRCDPISGHVSLFWYQQALGQGPEFLTYFQNEAQLDKSGLPSDRFFAERPEGSVSTLKIQRTQQEDSAVYLCASSQLDRPQYFGPGTRLLVL.

This clone was counted a single time. The chain employs TRBV27 and TRBJ2-1, with D perhaps TRBD1 (5 bases). CDR3 length equals 17 residues. Germline CDR1 reads MNHEY; CDR2 reads SMNVEV (reference sequence). Deletions cut 2 bases from V and 0 bases from J, with 14 bases between. CDR3 protein: CASSLSDSQRSYNEQFF. In nucleotides, the CDR3 is TGTGCCAGCAGTTTAAGCGACAGCCAACGCTCCTACAATGAGCAGTTCTTC.

The chain couples TRBV7-3 to TRBJ2-3; 8 positions agree with TRBD2. Germline values: CDR1 SGHTA, CDR2 FQGTGA. This CDR3 has 15 residues. The junction had 5 bases not matched to a gene; V was cut back by 6 bases and J by 0 bases. The CDR3 spells CASSYGGASTDTQYF. CDR3 sequence (DNA): TGTGCCAGCAGTTACGGGGGGGCCAGCACAGATACGCAGTATTTT.

The chain employs TRBV9 and TRBJ2-1, with D possibly being TRBD2 (5 bases). Trimming stripped 4 bases from V and 8 bases from J, with 22 bases between. Per the germline V gene, CDR1 is SGDLS and CDR2 is YYNGEE. This CDR3 contains 16 residues. For the CDR3, the DNA is TGTGCCAGCAGCACGCCAGGACGCCCCCCCGGGGATGAGCAGTTCTTC. Residues: CASSTPGRPPGDEQFF.

The chain couples TRBV11-2 to TRBJ2-7, with TRBD1 matching over 12 bases. The V gene's germline CDR1 is SGHAT and CDR2 FQNNGV. With V trimmed by 5 bases and J by 5 bases, 4 bases remained unmatched. CDR3 length: 14 residues. This chain's CDR3 is CASSLGTGGHEQYF. CDR3 in DNA: TGTGCCAGCAGCCTCGGGACAGGGGGCCACGAGCAGTACTTC.

This chain joins TRBV5-1 and TRBJ2-5; 7 bases agree with TRBD2. This CDR3 region has 15 residues. Germline values: CDR1 SGHRS, CDR2 YFSETQ. After removal of 6 bases from V and 1 base from J, the junction contained 9 bases not matched to a gene. The CDR3 spells CASTQRGSLQETQYF. The DNA of the CDR3 is TGCGCCAGCACCCAGCGGGGCAGCCTCCAAGAGACCCAGTACTTC.

This chain joins TRBV5-1 and TRBJ2-2; a possible D gene is TRBD1 (6 bases). V dropped 4 bases and J dropped 4 bases, with 17 bases sitting between them. This CDR3 region has 16 residues. Germline CDR1 reads SGHRS; CDR2 reads YFSETQ. CDR3: CASSPQGQQATGELFF. For the CDR3, the DNA is TGCGCCAGCAGCCCCCAAGGACAGCAAGCCACCGGGGAGCTGTTTTTT.

The chain couples TRBV10-3 to TRBJ1-2; D remains ambiguous. This CDR3 comprises 12 residues. Germline loops: CDR1 ENHRY, CDR2 SYGVKD. The ends were cut back, 4 bases at V and 3 bases at J, with 6 bases in the middle. The CDR3 bases are TGTGCCATCAGTGGAACAGACTATGGCTACACCTTC. It specifies CAISGTDYGYTF.

J is TRBJ1-3 and V is TRBV30; weak D call: TRBD1 (6 bases). Per the germline V gene, CDR1 is GTSNPN and CDR2 is SVGIG (reference sequence). CDR3 size: 15 residues. V lost 0 bases to trimming and J lost 5 bases, with 14 bases between them. Here the CDR3 reads CAWSVLSRGRNTIYF. As DNA, the CDR3 is TGTGCCTGGAGTGTACTTAGCAGGGGAAGAAACACCATATATTTT.

The chain combines TRBV7-2 with TRBJ1-1, with 11 bases lining up with TRBD1. The ends lost 5 bases at V and 0 bases at J; junction bases unmatched: 8. The CDR3 extends over 17 amino acids. Germline loops: CDR1 SGHTA, CDR2 FQGNSA. In DNA, the CDR3 is TGTGCCAGCAGCCCGGGACAGGGGGGGACCATGAACACTGAAGCTTTCTTT. This translates into CASSPGQGGTMNTEAFF.

The V gene is TRBV27, the J gene TRBJ1-4; 7 bases match TRBD1. Germline V gene lookup returns CDR1 MNHEY and CDR2 SMNVEV (reference sequence). The CDR3 is 15 amino acids. J was trimmed by 5 bases and V by 4 bases; bases with no gene match: 7. The CDR3 reads CASSSFSDRNEKLFF. The CDR3 DNA reads as TGTGCCAGCAGTTCCTTTTCGGACAGGAATGAAAAACTGTTTTTT.

The chain employs TRBV30 and TRBJ1-6, with D perhaps TRBD1 (5 bases). Deletions cut 2 bases from V and 14 bases from J, with 19 bases between. The CDR3 contains 14 residues. Germline V gene data show CDR1 as GTSNPN and CDR2 as SVGIG (reference sequence). The CDR3 sequence is CAWSTPGPGGALHF. The CDR3 coding sequence is TGTGCCTGGAGTACGCCCGGCCCCGGGGGGGCCCTCCACTTT.

The V call is TRBV6-4, the J call TRBJ2-3; the match to TRBD2 covers 8 bases. Germline lookup yields CDR1 MRHNA and CDR2 SNTAGT. The CDR3 covers 14 residues. Trimming cost V 5 bases and J 5 bases; bases outside gene matches: 6. CDR3 region: CASSPSSGLDTQYF. CDR3 DNA: TGTGCCAGCAGTCCGTCTAGCGGGTTAGATACGCAGTATTTT.

The V and J genes are TRBV28 and TRBJ1-5, with D possibly matching TRBD1 (6 bases). Trimming removed 3 bases at V and 9 bases at J, with 12 bases between. Germline assignment: CDR1 MDHEN and CDR2 SYDVKM. The CDR3 runs to 13 residues. The DNA of the CDR3 is TGTGCCAGCAGTTTTAGGGGGGGCGGGCCCCAGCATTTT. This codes for CASSFRGGGPQHF.

This rearrangement joins TRBV2 to TRBJ1-1, with D possibly TRBD1 on 5 matching bases. Germline V gene sequence: CDR1 SNHLY, CDR2 FYNNEI. The CDR3 has 14 residues. V lost 6 bases to trimming and J lost 7 bases, with 18 bases between them. The CDR3 coding sequence is TGTGCCAGCAGGGTTCTTCGGGGGGTTAGTGAAGCTTTCTTT. It specifies CASRVLRGVSEAFF.

This chain joins TRBV2 and TRBJ2-3; 13 nucleotides line up with TRBD2. The CDR3 is 15 residues long. CDR1 SNHLY and CDR2 FYNNEI come from the germline V gene. Germline trimming cut 5 bases from V and 5 bases from J; bases unmatched to any gene: 4. The CDR3 bases are TGTGCCAGCAGTCAGGGACTAGCGGGGATAGATACGCAGTATTTT. This codes for CASSQGLAGIDTQYF.